These T cell receptor beta chains were read from a single sample in a study of PD-L1 blockade in urothelial cancer. Sequencing used immunoSEQ multiplex PCR; TCRdb keeps in-frame clones, though not all of them. Of tens of thousands of clones in the sample, roughly 79% were seen once. Material: PBMCs, obtained around atezolizumab (anti-PD-L1) treatment. The receptors originated from a man between 70 and 80 years old with urothelial cancer. The CDR3 runs from the conserved cysteine through the conserved F or W. A D gene is named only where the DNA matches it firmly. Not all rows give a size; the values are once, few, many and, for expanded clones, a class.

CDR3nt	CDR3aa	j_gene	abundance	v_gene	d_gene
TGTGCTAGTGCTACGAAGGGGAGGGAAGAGACCCAGTACTTC	CASATKGREETQYF	TRBJ2-5	NA	TRBV12-5	TRBD2
TGTGCCAGCACACCCCGGACATCCTACAATGAGCAGTTCTTC	CASTPRTSYNEQFF	TRBJ2-1	NA	TRBV28	NA
TGTGCCAGTATCCCTTCCGGGACAGGGGGCGGCCAGCCCCAGCATTTT	CASIPSGTGGGQPQHF	TRBJ1-5	many	TRBV19	TRBD1
TGTGCCTGGAGCGGTACGGTGAACACTGAAGCTTTCTTT	CAWSGTVNTEAFF	TRBJ1-1	once	TRBV30	NA
TGTGCCAGCTCACCGGACAGGGCTTTCGACTACACCTTC	CASSPDRAFDYTF	TRBJ1-2	NA	TRBV18	TRBD1
TGTGCCAGCAGTCGTACAGGGGGCTATAATTCACCCCTCCACTTT	CASSRTGGYNSPLHF	TRBJ1-6	NA	TRBV6-5	TRBD1
TGTGCCAGCAGTGAATTCAGTATAATCGAGACCCAGTACTTC	CASSEFSIIETQYF	TRBJ2-5	NA	TRBV25-1	NA
TGTGCCAGCAGCCAAAGCCGGGGGGCAGATACGCAGTATTTT	CASSQSRGADTQYF	TRBJ2-3	once	TRBV7-2	TRBD2
TGCGCCAGCAGCTTCGGCAGGGGTCGGAACTATGGCTACACCTTC	CASSFGRGRNYGYTF	TRBJ1-2	once	TRBV5-1	NA
TGTGCCAGCAGCTTCCGCCCCGGGACAGGGCAAGAGACCCAGTACTTC	CASSFRPGTGQETQYF	TRBJ2-5	NA	TRBV7-2	TRBD1
TGCGCCAGCAGCCAAGATCGACTCAGCGCCGGGACCCAGTACTTC	CASSQDRLSAGTQYF	TRBJ2-5	NA	TRBV4-1	NA
TGTGCCAGCAGTCAGTATAACCTGAACACCGGGGAGCTGTTTTTT	CASSQYNLNTGELFF	TRBJ2-2	once	TRBV6-1	NA
TGTGCCATCATAGGACTAGCGGAGACGTGGGGCTACGAGCAGTACTTC	CAIIGLAETWGYEQYF	TRBJ2-7	NA	TRBV10-3	TRBD2
TGTGCCAGCAGCTTAACGGGGGGAGCAGGGCGCACCGGGGAGCTGTTTTTT	CASSLTGGAGRTGELFF	TRBJ2-2	once	TRBV7-3	NA
TGTGCCAGCAGCGTAGCTGCAGGCGACAATGAAAAACTGTTTTTT	CASSVAAGDNEKLFF	TRBJ1-4	few	TRBV9	NA
TGCGCCAGCAGCCTATTAGCGGGGGGCCTCCCAGATACGCAGTATTTT	CASSLLAGGLPDTQYF	TRBJ2-3	NA	TRBV5-1	TRBD2
TGTGCCAGCAGCTTGTCAGGGTCGTATAACAATGAGCAGTTCTTC	CASSLSGSYNNEQFF	TRBJ2-1	NA	TRBV7-3	NA
TGTGCCAGCAGCCAGGACAGGAGCTCCTACAATGAGCAGTTCTTC	CASSQDRSSYNEQFF	TRBJ2-1	NA	TRBV7-2	TRBD1
TGTGCCAGCAGTAGGTCGGGGGAGGATGGCTACACCTTC	CASSRSGEDGYTF	TRBJ1-2	NA	TRBV6-1	NA
TGTGCCAGTAGCACCCTGGGGGGGGAGGGGGATACGCAGTATTTT	CASSTLGGEGDTQYF	TRBJ2-3	NA	TRBV19	TRBD2
TGTGCCAGCAGAAAAAGGGGACAGTTCACAGATACGCAGTATTTT	CASRKRGQFTDTQYF	TRBJ2-3	once	TRBV11-1	TRBD1
TGCGCCAGCAGCTTGTCGGGACAGGTCTATGGCTACACCTTC	CASSLSGQVYGYTF	TRBJ1-2	NA	TRBV5-1	TRBD1
TGCGCCAGCAGCTTGTTACAGGGGGACTACGAGCAGTACTTC	CASSLLQGDYEQYF	TRBJ2-7	NA	TRBV5-1	TRBD1
TGTGCCAGCATGATGGACAGGGTGGGCTCACCCCTCCACTTT	CASMMDRVGSPLHF	TRBJ1-6	few	TRBV2	TRBD1
TGCGCCAGCAGCTTGGTTGGCAGATTCTACGAGCAGTACTTC	CASSLVGRFYEQYF	TRBJ2-7	few	TRBV5-1	NA
TGTGCCAGCAGCTTTACCGGGACAGGGGGCGATACGCAGTATTTT	CASSFTGTGGDTQYF	TRBJ2-3	NA	TRBV7-2	TRBD1
TGTGCCATCAGTGGGGGGACAGCTCTTAACTATGGCTACACCTTC	CAISGGTALNYGYTF	TRBJ1-2	NA	TRBV10-3	TRBD1
TGCGCCAGCCAGGCCCTGGGGGGGCGACTAGCGGGATTGATGGACAATGAGCAGTTCTTC	CASQALGGRLAGLMDNEQFF	TRBJ2-1	NA	TRBV10-1	TRBD2
TGTGCCAGCAGTTTGGTACAGTCCTACGAGCAGTACTTC	CASSLVQSYEQYF	TRBJ2-7	NA	TRBV27	NA
TGCGCCAGCAGCCAAGGCGTAAACAATGAGCAGTTCTTC	CASSQGVNNEQFF	TRBJ2-1	NA	TRBV4-1	NA
TGCGCCAGCAGCCAAGATCTACTAGCGGGAGGAAGGCAGTTCTTC	CASSQDLLAGGRQFF	TRBJ2-1	NA	TRBV4-3	TRBD2
TGTGCCAGCAGCCCGGACGTCGGAGGTGGCACCATATATTTT	CASSPDVGGGTIYF	TRBJ1-3	NA	TRBV13	NA
TGTGCCAGCAGCTTGACCGGGACTAGCGGGAGGGCTGAGCAGTTCTTC	CASSLTGTSGRAEQFF	TRBJ2-1	NA	TRBV11-3	TRBD2
TGTGCCAGCTGCCGGGCAGGGGCGAACACCGGGGAGCTGTTTTTT	CASCRAGANTGELFF	TRBJ2-2	NA	TRBV18	NA
TGTGCTAGCAGCCCCGGGACTTCTAGCACAGATACGCAGTATTTT	CASSPGTSSTDTQYF	TRBJ2-3	NA	TRBV7-7	NA
TGTGCCAGCAGCGTGGGACTAGCGGGGGTGGAGACCCAGTACTTC	CASSVGLAGVETQYF	TRBJ2-5	once	TRBV5-6	TRBD2
TGCGCCAGCAGCCAAGATAGTACGGCGGTAGAGGGAAACACCATATATTTT	CASSQDSTAVEGNTIYF	TRBJ1-3	NA	TRBV4-1	NA
TGTGCCAGCAGCCCGCGGGGACGGCTATTCAATCAGCCCCAGCATTTT	CASSPRGRLFNQPQHF	TRBJ1-5	once	TRBV7-2	NA
TGCGCCAGCAGCCAAGTGGGACAGGGAAGCGAAAAACTGTTTTTT	CASSQVGQGSEKLFF	TRBJ1-4	NA	TRBV4-3	TRBD1
TGTGCCAGCAGCCCTGGGGGGGAGCTAAGCTACAATGAGCAGTTCTTC	CASSPGGELSYNEQFF	TRBJ2-1	NA	TRBV7-3	TRBD2
TGTGCCAGCCGACAGAAAACGGAGACCCAGTACTTC	CASRQKTETQYF	TRBJ2-5	NA	TRBV11-3	NA
TGTGCCAGCAGCTTAGTCCTCGGGGGCTACGAGCAGTACTTC	CASSLVLGGYEQYF	TRBJ2-7	NA	TRBV7-8	NA
TGTGCCAGTAGTCCCGTAGGGGGGGGTAGCTATGGCTACACCTTC	CASSPVGGGSYGYTF	TRBJ1-2	NA	TRBV19	NA
TGTGCCAGTAGTATGGGGGGACTTGAAAAACTGTTTTTT	CASSMGGLEKLFF	TRBJ1-4	NA	TRBV19	NA
TGTGCCAGCAGCCCTCGGCAGGGGGCCGGGCAGTACTTC	CASSPRQGAGQYF	TRBJ2-7	NA	TRBV5-4	TRBD1
TGTGCCAGCAGCCGACAGTCTGGAAACACCATATATTTT	CASSRQSGNTIYF	TRBJ1-3	NA	TRBV25-1	NA
TGCGCCAGCAGCTTGGAGTTCAGTCGGGACTATGGCTACACCTTC	CASSLEFSRDYGYTF	TRBJ1-2	once	TRBV5-1	NA